A single sample gave rise to the 23 T cell receptor beta chains below, sequenced in a study of blood T cell repertoires in COVID-19 (dated by TCRdb to about 2020). The protocol used for the library was the immunoSEQ multiplex PCR assay. TCRdb's version of the immuneACCESS table is confined to in-frame rearrangements and falls short of the full clone set. An unresolved V gene accounts for under half of the shortfall where checked; the remainder is of unknown origin. The sample data list about 20,000 clones, and roughly 93% of these were observed just once. The ten largest make up roughly 4% of the sample. Sequences were obtained from peripheral blood. These receptors were collected from a woman in her 50s with active COVID-19.

This clone was picked up a small number of times. The chain joins TRBV7-3 to TRBJ2-5, with a possible D match to TRBD2 (7 bases). The germline gives CDR1 SGHTA, CDR2 FQGTGA. This CDR3 has 14 residues. Trimming left V 5 bases short and J 3 bases short, with 13 bases between. This CDR3 is CASSPQGREETQYF. Written as DNA, the CDR3 is TGTGCCAGCAGCCCGCAGGGGAGGGAAGAGACCCAGTACTTC.

This chain uses TRBV5-1 with TRBJ2-1, with D possibly matching TRBD2 (6 bases). The CDR3 has 14 residues. The V gene lost 1 base and the J gene lost 9 bases, with 14 bases spanning the gap. CDR1 is SGHRS, CDR2 YFSETQ, per germline. The CDR3 protein is CASSLRDLSSEQFF. CDR3 sequence (DNA): TGCGCCAGCAGCTTGAGGGACTTGAGCAGTGAGCAGTTCTTC.

The CDR3, as DNA: TGTGCCAGCTCACGTTTGTCATTGGGGCAGGACAACACCGGGGAGCTGTTTTTT. Its protein is CASSRLSLGQDNTGELFF. The J gene is TRBJ2-2, the V gene TRBV18; D perhaps matches TRBD1 (5 bases). CDR3 size: 18 residues. Trimming took off 4 bases at V and 2 bases at J, with 20 bases between the two ends. Germline V gene lookup returns CDR1 KGHSH and CDR2 LQKENI.

The chain is built from TRBV7-2 and TRBJ2-7; tentative D call: TRBD2 (6 bases). The CDR3 runs 16 residues. Trimming removed 1 base at V and 1 base at J, with 14 bases between. CDR1 and CDR2 (germline): SGHTA, FQGNSA. This CDR3 reads CASSLGPGRISYEQYF. CDR3 nucleotide sequence: TGTGCCAGCAGCTTAGGTCCGGGGAGGATTTCCTACGAGCAGTACTTC.

The chain has TRBV9 and TRBJ2-3; the D is unclear. The germline V gene encodes CDR1 SGDLS and CDR2 YYNGEE. The length of the CDR3 is 13 residues. The V gene lost 4 bases and the J gene lost 0 bases, with 6 bases spanning the gap. CDR3 coding DNA: TGTGCCAGCAGCTACGGTAGCACAGATACGCAGTATTTT. Translated: CASSYGSTDTQYF.

This chain uses TRBV3-1 (or the pseudogene TRBV3-2) with TRBJ2-3; D gene ambiguous. This CDR3 comprises 16 residues. CDR1 LGHDT and CDR2 YNNKEL come from the germline V gene (reference sequence). V was cut by 0 bases and J by 1 base, with 11 bases left in between. The CDR3 sequence is CASSQELGGGTDTQYF. CDR3 nucleotide sequence: TGTGCCAGCAGCCAAGAACTCGGCGGAGGCACAGATACGCAGTATTTT.

In nucleotides, the CDR3 is TGTGCCAGCAGCTTAGTGGCTAGCGGGAGGAGTTACAATGAGCAGTTCTTC. It encodes CASSLVASGRSYNEQFF. This chain joins TRBV7-8 and TRBJ2-1, with 11 nucleotides matching TRBD2. Looked up from germline, CDR1 is SGHVS and CDR2 is FQNEAQ. The CDR3 runs to 17 residues. Trimming at V came to 1 base and at J to 4 bases, leaving 6 bases not matched to a gene.

This chain links TRBV2 with TRBJ2-1, with 10 bases that match TRBD2. After removal of 3 bases from V and 0 bases from J, the junction contained 2 bases not matched to a gene. This CDR3 is built from 16 residues. Germline V gene sequence: CDR1 SNHLY, CDR2 FYNNEI. CDR3 in amino acids: CASSDASGSSYNEQFF. CDR3 sequence (DNA): TGTGCCAGCAGTGATGCTAGCGGGAGCTCCTACAATGAGCAGTTCTTC.

The chain recombines TRBV20-1 with TRBJ2-2; D remains unclear. The CDR3 consists of 11 residues. V was pared by 6 bases and J by 5 bases, with 7 bases between. Germline V lookup: CDR1 DFQATT, CDR2 SNEGSKA (reference sequence). The CDR3 nucleotides read TGCAGTGCCGTAAAAACCGGGGAGCTGTTTTTT. The encoded protein is CSAVKTGELFF.

The chain has TRBV11-2 and TRBJ2-2; 8 bases line up with TRBD1. CDR1 is SGHAT and CDR2 is FQNNGV in the germline V gene. V was pared by 6 bases and J by 12 bases, with 6 bases of the junction left unmatched. The length of the CDR3 is 12 residues. This CDR3 reads CASSLDREKLFF. In nucleotides, the CDR3 is TGTGCCAGCAGTTTGGACAGGGAAAAGCTGTTTTTT.

The chain joins TRBV9 to TRBJ1-6; D is uncertain. This CDR3 spans 13 amino acids. The germline CDR1 and CDR2 sequences are SGDLS and YYNGEE. Trimming removed 0 bases at V and 8 bases at J, with 6 bases between. The CDR3 bases are TGTGCCAGCAGCGTAGATCAGGATTCACCCCTCCACTTT. This sequence encodes CASSVDQDSPLHF.

The rearrangement links TRBV5-1 to TRBJ2-1, with 9 bases aligning to TRBD1. The V gene end was trimmed by 7 bases and the J gene end by 1 base; junction bases not matched to a gene: 6. The CDR3 length is 15 residues. Germline CDR1 and CDR2: SGHRS and YFSETQ. CDR3 DNA sequence: TGCGCCAGCCGGGACAGGGACTTTTCCTACAATGAGCAGTTCTTC. It yields the protein CASRDRDFSYNEQFF.

The chain has TRBV6-6 and TRBJ1-1; maybe TRBD1 (6 bases). Germline CDR1 is MNHNY and CDR2 is SVGAGI (reference sequence). This CDR3 region has 14 residues. The germline V and J ends were trimmed by 6 bases and 0 bases, with 11 bases remaining between them. The CDR3, as DNA: TGTGCCAGCAGCCAACAGGGAGTGAACACTGAAGCTTTCTTT. It yields the protein CASSQQGVNTEAFF.

The genes are TRBV27 and TRBJ2-3; TRBD2 matches 11 bases. The CDR3 has 17 amino acids. Germline loops: CDR1 MNHEY, CDR2 SMNVEV (reference sequence). V was clipped by 0 bases and J by 6 bases; unmatched bases: 8. CDR3 sequence: CASSLSGTSGRSDTQYF. As DNA, the CDR3 is TGTGCCAGCAGTTTATCCGGGACTAGCGGACGTTCGGATACGCAGTATTTT.

This chain joins TRBV5-1 and TRBJ2-1, with TRBD2 identical over 10 bases. Germline trimming cut 0 bases from V and 6 bases from J; bases unmatched to any gene: 3. CDR3 length: 15 residues. Germline assignment: CDR1 SGHRS and CDR2 YFSETQ. This chain's CDR3 is CASSLGLAGVNEQFF. The CDR3 DNA sequence: TGCGCCAGCAGCTTGGGACTAGCGGGTGTCAATGAGCAGTTCTTC. Supplemented by reference TRBV5-1 and TRBJ2-1, the full variable domain reads KAGVTQTPRYLIKTRGQQVTLSCSPISGHRSVSWYQQTPGQGLQFLFEYFSETQRNKGNFPGRFSGRQFSNSRSEMNVSTLELGDSALYLCASSLGLAGVNEQFFGPGTRLTVL.

The chain carries TRBV30 and TRBJ2-1, with 11 bases matching TRBD1. Germline CDR1 GTSNPN, CDR2 SVGIG (reference sequence). Losses at the gene ends were 3 bases for V and 2 bases for J; bases not matched to a gene: 6. This CDR3 contains 16 residues. CDR3 DNA: TGTGCCTGGAGGGGACAGGGGGGGCCAACCTACAATGAGCAGTTCTTC. Its translation: CAWRGQGGPTYNEQFF.

V usage is TRBV5-4 and J usage is TRBJ1-2; D perhaps matches TRBD1 (6 bases). The CDR3 is 17 amino acids. CDR1 is SGHNT, CDR2 YYREEE, per germline (reference sequence). Trimming left V 4 bases short and J 4 bases short, with 23 bases between. CDR3 residues: CASSVGGTGGAGYGYTF. The CDR3 region has the DNA TGTGCCAGCAGCGTTGGGGGTACGGGGGGCGCGGGCTATGGCTACACCTTC.

The CDR3 reads CASSSAQGKNEKLFF. Written as DNA, the CDR3 is TGCGCCAGCAGCTCAGCACAGGGGAAAAATGAAAAACTGTTTTTT. The rearrangement joins TRBV5-1 to TRBJ1-4; 7 nucleotides line up with TRBD1. V was pared by 3 bases and J by 5 bases, with 7 bases of the junction left unmatched. The CDR3 runs to 15 residues. Germline V gene data show CDR1 as SGHRS and CDR2 as YFSETQ.

J is TRBJ1-2 and V is TRBV19; TRBD1 matches at 7 bases. V shed 3 bases, J shed 6 bases, and the junction held 7 bases outside the gene matches. Per germline, CDR1 LNHDA and CDR2 SQIVND (reference sequence). This CDR3 comprises 14 residues. The CDR3 nucleotides read TGTGCCAGTAGTATGGAGGGACAGAGACATGGCTACACCTTC. This codes for CASSMEGQRHGYTF.

V usage is TRBV7-8 and J usage is TRBJ2-1; TRBD2 matches 13 bases. Germline V gives CDR1 SGHVS, CDR2 FQNEAQ. The ends lost 1 base at V and 1 base at J; junction bases unmatched: 7. The CDR3 covers 19 residues. The CDR3 DNA is TGTGCCAGCAGCTTAGAGGTACTAGCGGGAGGGCCGTCCTACAATGAGCAGTTCTTC. Encoded protein: CASSLEVLAGGPSYNEQFF. Full variable domain (missing parts from reference TRBV7-8 and TRBJ2-1): GAGVSQSPRYKVAKRGQDVALRCDPISGHVSLFWYQQALGQGPEFLTYFQNEAQLDKSGLPSDRFFAERPEGSVSTLKIQRTQQEDSAVYLCASSLEVLAGGPSYNEQFFGPGTRLTVL.

V and J are TRBV4-1 and TRBJ2-3; 12 bases match TRBD2. V was pared by 4 bases and J by 3 bases, with 2 bases of the junction left unmatched. Germline CDR1 reads MGHRA; CDR2 reads YSYEKL. The CDR3 spans 15 residues. CDR3 DNA sequence: TGCGCCAGCAGCCTGACTAGCGGGAGAACAGATACGCAGTATTTT. Translated: CASSLTSGRTDTQYF.

This clone was recorded once. This sequence joins TRBV5-6 and TRBJ2-3; possible D gene TRBD1, 5 bases. Germline assignment: CDR1 SGHDT and CDR2 YYEEEE. Trimming took off 4 bases at V and 6 bases at J, with 12 bases between the two ends. CDR3 size: 13 residues. The CDR3 protein is CASSPSGFDTQYF. The CDR3 DNA is TGTGCCAGCAGCCCCTCAGGGTTCGATACGCAGTATTTT. Complete variable domain (other parts from reference TRBV5-6 and TRBJ2-3): DAGVTQSPTHLIKTRGQQVTLRCSPKSGHDTVSWYQQALGQGPQFIFQYYEEEERQRGNFPDRFSGHQFPNYSSELNVNALLLGDSALYLCASSPSGFDTQYFGPGTRLTVL.

The chain uses TRBV5-1 and TRBJ2-1, with 9 bases identical to TRBD2. The CDR3 is 17 amino acids. J gave up 0 bases and V 2 bases, and 6 bases lay outside the gene matches. CDR1 SGHRS and CDR2 YFSETQ come from the germline V gene. Here the CDR3 DNA reads TGCGCCAGCAGCTTCGATAGCGGGAGAGCCTCCTACAATGAGCAGTTCTTC. The encoded protein is CASSFDSGRASYNEQFF. The variable domain in full, with the rest retrieved from reference TRBV5-1 and TRBJ2-1, is KAGVTQTPRYLIKTRGQQVTLSCSPISGHRSVSWYQQTPGQGLQFLFEYFSETQRNKGNFPGRFSGRQFSNSRSEMNVSTLELGDSALYLCASSFDSGRASYNEQFFGPGTRLTVL.